The source of this T cell receptor beta chain is a study of neoadjuvant nivolumab and ipilimumab in lung cancer (dated by TCRdb to the early 2020s). Some background on the complete study: In the NEOSTAR trial, nivolumab was administered intravenously at 3 mg/kg on days 1, 15 and 29, and the combination arm also received ipilimumab 1 mg/kg on day 1 only. TCR repertoires were compared between pretherapy (baseline) peripheral blood and tumors resected at surgery after neoadjuvant immune checkpoint blockade. Matched pretherapy and resected tumor pairs were analyzed for seven patients: four treated with nivolumab and three with nivolumab plus ipilimumab. Of the 45 or so patients with operable NSCLC treated in the trial, approximately 23 were randomized to nivolumab monotherapy and around 20 to nivolumab plus ipilimumab. The major pathologic response (MPR) rate in the intention-to-treat population in each study arm was designated as the primary trial endpoint.

A note on this clone: This clone's antigen is unknown. Base qualities were left out, and no much larger clone turns up one base away.

What the study reported, not specific to this receptor: No significant correlation was found between TCR clonality and pathologic tumor regression, and only one major-pathologic-response sample was available for the clonality analysis. A small number of samples was subjected to TCR sequencing. Tumor T-cell richness and clonality rose from pretherapy to surgery in three of three dual-therapy tumors but in only two of four nivolumab-treated tumors. Compared with tumor-adjacent uninvolved lung, resected tumors had greater TCR richness and clonality, and increases showed up in more of the dual-therapy-treated tumors. Pretherapy blood TCR richness correlated positively with richness in tumors resected after neoadjuvant therapy (Spearman R ~ 0.79).

V was cut back by 7 bases and J by 1 base, leaving a gap of 10 bases between them. From cysteine to phenylalanine, the CDR3 is 13 amino acids long. The sequence is cut down to CDR3 DNA, 39 bases in frame from base 1. The germline V gene provides CDR1 SGHAT and CDR2 FQNNGV. Library generation was performed with the immunoSEQ multiplex PCR assay. The authors' analysis ran thus. Richness and clonality were used to summarize the repertoires, and clones that significantly expanded or contracted between pre- and post-therapy samples were identified. Imported from immuneACCESS, the table was reduced by TCRdb to in-frame sequences with V and J called. These copies leave out some clones; in studies compared against another copy, an unresolved V gene accounts for under half, and the cause of the remainder is not known. V and J calls and clone size are copied from that table; D and trimming were computed from the DNA. For this sample the table gives approximately 6,200 clones, of which about 61% were detected only once. 13% to 15% of the sample is in the top ten clones.

The sample's time point label is to be understood as: at surgical resection after neoadjuvant nivolumab +/- ipilimumab. The samples were obtained from NEOSTAR, a phase 2 randomized trial that tested neoadjuvant nivolumab or nivolumab plus ipilimumab, followed by surgery, in operable NSCLC. The sequence joins TRBV11-2 to TRBJ2-5; no confident D gene assignment can be made. The source was tumor tissue, collected after neoadjuvant nivolumab, alone or with ipilimumab, at or shortly before surgery. The sequence came from an adult with non-small cell lung cancer. The CDR3 in this case is CASTVGFQETQYF. The nucleotide sequence reads TGTGCCAGCACTGTGGGATTCCAAGAGACCCAGTACTTC.